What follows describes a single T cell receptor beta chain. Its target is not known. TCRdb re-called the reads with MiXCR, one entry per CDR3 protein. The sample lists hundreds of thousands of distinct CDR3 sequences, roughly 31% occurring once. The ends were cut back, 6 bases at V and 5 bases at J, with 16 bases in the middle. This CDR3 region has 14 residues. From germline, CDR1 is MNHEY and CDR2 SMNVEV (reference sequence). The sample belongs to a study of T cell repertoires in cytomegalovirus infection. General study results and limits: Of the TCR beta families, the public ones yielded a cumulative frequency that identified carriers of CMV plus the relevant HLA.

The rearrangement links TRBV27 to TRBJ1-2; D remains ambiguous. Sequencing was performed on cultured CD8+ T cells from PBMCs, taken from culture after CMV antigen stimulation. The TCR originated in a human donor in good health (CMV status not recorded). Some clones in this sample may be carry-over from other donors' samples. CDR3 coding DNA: TGTGCCAGCAGACCTATGAAGGCCTTATATGGCTACACCTTC. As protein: CASRPMKALYGYTF.